One and the same sample provided the 32 T cell receptor beta chains below, sequenced in a study of T cells in Graves' hyperthyroidism and ophthalmopathy. RNA transcripts yielded amplified TCR beta CDR3 regions. HTBI primers were the set used in a first-round RT-PCR of the TCR CDR3. TCRdb itself ran the multiplex PCR reads through MiXCR, one entry per CDR3 protein. The repertoire has about 640,000 distinct CDR3 sequences, less than 45% of them found once; the top ten carry about 7.7%. Sequencing was done on a sample of peripheral blood or thyroid tissue (not recorded which). Every receptor here comes from an adult man with Graves' disease, either hyperthyroidism or ophthalmopathy (not recorded which).

Comments on this clonotype: This sequence may be a read error, since a much larger clone differs from it by one base. The chain carries TRBV10-1 and TRBJ2-5, with a weak D call TRBD2 (6 bases). Germline CDR1 WNHNN, CDR2 SYGVQD (reference sequence). V lost 0 bases, J lost 9 bases, and 8 bases lay in between. This CDR3 has 12 amino acids. The CDR3 sequence: CASSESWEAQYF. CDR3 DNA sequence: TGCGCCAGCAGTGAGTCTTGGGAGGCCCAGTACTTC.

This clonotype has more than one count but fewer than ten. Its ends do not fully match the called genes, so a read error is possible. The chain joins TRBV10-3 to TRBJ2-7; 10 bases map to TRBD2. The CDR3 runs to 16 residues. Germline V gene data show CDR1 as ENHRY and CDR2 as SYGVKD. CDR3 in DNA: TGTGCCAGCAGTGAGCTAGCGGGAGTCAATCCTTACGAGCAGTACTTC. This codes for CASSELAGVNPYEQYF.

This clonotype appeared a few times. J is TRBJ1-4 and V is TRBV20-1, with D possibly TRBD1 on 5 matching bases. Germline assignment: CDR1 DFQATT and CDR2 SNEGSKA (reference sequence). Trimming removed 1 base from V and 0 bases from J, with 12 bases in between. The CDR3 is 16 residues long. CDR3 sequence reads: CSARAGTPATNEKLFF. The CDR3 coding sequence is TGCAGTGCTAGAGCCGGGACGCCGGCAACTAATGAAAAACTGTTTTTT.

The chain combines TRBV2 with TRBJ1-2; 8 nucleotides match TRBD1. The CDR3 contains 13 residues. Germline values: CDR1 SNHLY, CDR2 FYNNEI. Germline trimming cut 7 bases from V and 8 bases from J; bases unmatched to any gene: 9. The DNA of the CDR3 is TGTGCCAGCATCCGGGACAGGCTTCTCGGCTACACCTTC. Residues: CASIRDRLLGYTF.

This clonotype was found many times. The rearrangement uses TRBV15 and TRBJ1-2, with 8 positions matching TRBD1. Germline CDR1 reads LNHNV; CDR2 reads YYDKDF (reference sequence). After removal of 8 bases from V and 6 bases from J, the junction contained 5 bases not matched to a gene. The CDR3 has 12 residues. The CDR3 protein is CATEGQGNGYTF. In DNA form, the CDR3 reads TGTGCCACCGAAGGACAGGGTAATGGCTACACCTTC.

Of note for this clonotype: A read error may account for a junction end that differs from germline. The V call is TRBV2, the J call TRBJ1-6; a weak D match, TRBD1 (6 bases). Germline V gene data show CDR1 as SNHLY and CDR2 as FYNNEI. This CDR3 has 15 amino acids. The CDR3 reads CAISYIGTNNSPLHF. The DNA for the CDR3 is TGTGCCATCAGTTACATCGGGACAAATAATTCACCCCTCCACTTT.

The gene calls are TRBV7-8 and TRBJ1-5; TRBD1 matches at 10 bases. Germline CDR1 reads SGHVS; CDR2 reads FQNEAQ. There are 15 residues in the CDR3. V lost 2 bases, J lost 7 bases, and 5 bases stayed unmatched. The CDR3 loop is CASSLWDRGEQPQHF. CDR3 coding DNA: TGTGCCAGCAGCTTATGGGACAGGGGCGAGCAGCCCCAGCATTTT.

The chain has TRBV12-3 or TRBV12-4 and TRBJ1-2, with a weak D call TRBD1 (5 bases). There are 14 residues in the CDR3. With 4 bases removed from V and 6 bases from J, the gap between germline ends came to 15 bases. CDR3 region: CASSWGGGLDGYTF. Written as DNA, the CDR3 is TGTGCCAGCAGTTGGGGGGGAGGGCTGGATGGCTACACCTTC.

This chain joins TRBV19 and TRBJ1-6, with D possibly TRBD1 on 5 matching bases. V lost 4 bases and J lost 0, with 13 bases in between. The germline V gene encodes CDR1 LNHDA and CDR2 SQIVND (reference sequence). The CDR3 spans 17 residues. The CDR3 is CASSTGDGRSYNSPLHF. In DNA form, the CDR3 reads TGTGCCAGTAGTACGGGGGACGGACGCTCCTATAATTCACCCCTCCACTTT.

The V gene is TRBV15, the J gene TRBJ1-4, with TRBD1 matching over 9 bases. After removal of 1 base from V and 7 bases from J, the junction contained 4 bases not matched to a gene. Germline V CDR1 and CDR2: LNHNV, YYDKDF (reference sequence). The CDR3 runs to 15 residues. DNA for the CDR3: TGTGCCACCAGCAGAGGGGGACAGGGAAGTGAAAAACTGTTTTTT. Its protein is CATSRGGQGSEKLFF.

There are a few counts of this clonotype. This chain joins TRBV7-3 and TRBJ2-7; TRBD1 or TRBD2 may be the D gene (7 bases each). V gave up 5 bases and J gave up 1 base, with 18 bases separating them. Looked up from germline, CDR1 is SGHTA and CDR2 is FQGTGA. This CDR3 spans 16 amino acids. The CDR3 spells CASSQAGGDGSYEQYF. The CDR3 bases are TGTGCCAGCAGCCAAGCAGGGGGGGACGGTTCCTACGAGCAGTACTTC.

There are a few counts of this clonotype. This sequence joins TRBV7-9 and TRBJ2-5, with 11 bases aligning to TRBD1. This CDR3 contains 18 residues. CDR1 is SEHNR and CDR2 is FQNEAQ in the germline V gene (reference sequence). Trimming took 6 bases from V and 5 from J; bases not matched to a gene: 17. CDR3 in DNA: TGTGCCAGCAGTCCATCCCGGCCTGGACAGGGGGCTCGTGAGACCCAGTACTTC. Amino acids: CASSPSRPGQGARETQYF.

The chain carries TRBV4-1 and TRBJ1-4, with TRBD1 matching over 10 bases. J was trimmed by 7 bases and V by 1 base; bases with no gene match: 3. CDR3 length: 15 amino acids. Per germline, CDR1 MGHRA and CDR2 YSYEKL. The CDR3 here is CASSQGDRGREKLFF. The CDR3 DNA sequence: TGCGCCAGCAGCCAAGGAGACAGGGGGCGTGAAAAACTGTTTTTT.

This clonotype turned up a few times. V is TRBV20-1 and J is TRBJ2-5; 8 bases match TRBD2. Germline assignment: CDR1 DFQATT and CDR2 SNEGSKA (reference sequence). With 5 bases clipped from V and 1 base from J, the junction kept 15 bases outside the gene matches. CDR3 length: 17 residues. The CDR3 nucleotides are TGCAGTGCTTGGCGACGTCAAGCGGGGGTATTCCAAGAGACCCAGTACTTC. Translated, it gives CSAWRRQAGVFQETQYF.

This clonotype is a singleton in its sample. One end of the junction varies from germline; a read error may be responsible. CDR3 in DNA: TGTACCAGCAGAGATCAAGGGGCGAATGAAAAACTGTTTTTT. Translating gives CTSRDQGANEKLFF. The J gene is TRBJ1-4, the V gene TRBV25-1; the D gene is possibly TRBD1 (5 bases). The CDR3 has 14 amino acids. Germline V gene data show CDR1 as MGHDK and CDR2 as SYGVNS.

About this clonotype itself: Since a much larger clone is just one base distant, this may be a read error. As the CDR3 is not closed by the conserved phenylalanine or tryptophan, this likely results from a read error. This chain joins TRBV20-1 and TRBJ1-6; no clear D. The CDR3 runs to 12 residues. Germline V lookup: CDR1 DFQATT, CDR2 SNEGSKA (reference sequence). Trimming removed 4 bases from V and 11 bases from J, with 12 bases in between. CDR3 nucleotides: TGCAGTGCTACCGGACCTACTACACCCCTCCACATT. It translates to CSATGPTTPLHI.

About this clonotype itself: Being one base from a much bigger clone, this may be a read error. The chain recombines TRBV20-1 with TRBJ1-2; TRBD1 matches at 7 bases. Germline CDR1 is DFQATT and CDR2 is SNEGSKA (reference sequence). V shed 0 bases and J 8 bases; nucleotides not matched to a gene: 9. The CDR3 loop spans 14 amino acids. CDR3 DNA sequence: TGCAGTGCTAGAGATGTGACAGGGAATTGGGGCTACACCTTC. Translation gives CSARDVTGNWGYTF.

This clonotype was observed a few times. The chain employs TRBV5-1 and TRBJ1-2; D is unresolved. This CDR3 region has 14 residues. Per germline, CDR1 SGHRS and CDR2 YFSETQ. V lost 5 bases and J lost 1, with 12 bases in between. The CDR3 DNA reads as TGCGCCAGCAGTCGAGATCTCGGTAACTATGGCTACACCTTC. Translating it yields CASSRDLGNYGYTF.

The chain's CDR3 is CASNSQGAELFF. For the CDR3, the DNA is TGTGCCAGCAACTCACAGGGGGCCGAACTGTTTTTT. This chain uses TRBV9 with TRBJ1-4; 9 bases line up with TRBD1. V shed 6 bases, J shed 12 bases, and the junction held 6 bases outside the gene matches. From germline, CDR1 is SGDLS and CDR2 YYNGEE. This CDR3 comprises 12 residues.

The rearrangement links TRBV5-1 to TRBJ1-3; D gene ambiguous. Germline V gives CDR1 SGHRS, CDR2 YFSETQ. V was shortened by 1 base and J by 2 bases, with 13 bases between the two germline ends. The CDR3 sequence is 16 residues long. CDR3 DNA: TGCGCCAGCAGCTTGCGGTCGGACCCCCCTGGAAACACCATATATTTT. Protein sequence: CASSLRSDPPGNTIYF.

This clonotype appeared a few times. The chain uses TRBV19 and TRBJ2-7; no clear D. The CDR3 spans 15 residues. V lost 1 base and J 3 bases, leaving 13 bases between the germline ends. CDR1 is LNHDA, CDR2 SQIVND, per germline (reference sequence). This CDR3 reads CASSIGRQRYYEQYF. Written as DNA, the CDR3 is TGTGCCAGTAGTATAGGTCGCCAACGTTACTACGAGCAGTACTTC.

The V gene is TRBV7-8, the J gene TRBJ2-5; TRBD1 aligns across 12 bases. Germline CDR1 and CDR2: SGHVS and FQNEAQ. This CDR3 comprises 13 residues. V lost 11 bases, J lost 6 bases, and 7 bases stayed unmatched. CDR3 residues: CASPGQGAKTQYF. The CDR3 bases are TGTGCCTCACCGGGACAGGGGGCTAAGACCCAGTACTTC.

The rearrangement uses TRBV25-1 and TRBJ1-6, with D hard to call. Germline CDR1 and CDR2: MGHDK and SYGVNS. The CDR3 loop spans 16 amino acids. Deletions cut 3 bases from V and 8 bases from J, with 17 bases between. DNA of the CDR3: TGTGCCAGCAGTGACGTAACCTCGGGAGACGATTCACCCCTCCACTTT. Translating it yields CASSDVTSGDDSPLHF.

The rearrangement uses TRBV7-6 and TRBJ1-6; a weak D match, TRBD1 (5 bases). Per the germline V gene, CDR1 is SGHVS and CDR2 is FNYEAQ. The CDR3 contains 12 residues. The V end lost 5 bases, the J end lost 17 bases, and 16 bases lay between the germline ends. This CDR3 reads CASSSQGAVVHF. The CDR3 DNA reads as TGTGCCAGCAGCAGTCAGGGTGCGGTAGTCCACTTT. Supplemented by reference TRBV7-6 and TRBJ1-6, the full variable domain reads GAGVSQSPRYKVTKRGQDVALRCDPISGHVSLYWYRQALGQGPEFLTYFNYEAQQDKSGLPNDRFSAERPEGSISTLTIQRTEQRDSAMYRCASSSQGAVVHFGNGTRLTVT.

Remarks on this clonotype: It may be a read error: a sequence one base away is much more abundant. V usage is TRBV29-1 and J usage is TRBJ1-2, with unresolved D. The germline CDR1 and CDR2 sequences are SQVTM and ANQGSEA. Trimming pared 6 bases from V and 2 bases from J, leaving 16 bases between. The CDR3 contains 14 residues. The CDR3 bases are TGCAGCGTCCCAAGTCCCACCGAGAACTATGGCTACACCTTC. Translated: CSVPSPTENYGYTF.

This clonotype was seen a few times. This chain links TRBV7-9 with TRBJ1-2; D unresolved. V was clipped by 5 bases and J by 5 bases, with 12 bases between them. This CDR3 contains 13 residues. The germline V gene has CDR1 SEHNR and CDR2 FQNEAQ (reference sequence). The CDR3 DNA sequence: TGTGCCAGCAGCGCGGTTGAGTGGTATGGCTACACCTTC. Amino acids: CASSAVEWYGYTF.

The gene calls are TRBV11-2 and TRBJ2-5; 7 nucleotides agree with TRBD1. CDR1 and CDR2 (germline): SGHAT, FQNNGV. The ends lost 4 bases at V and 4 bases at J; junction bases unmatched: 12. The CDR3 consists of 16 residues. This chain's CDR3 is CASSSSGQRPGETQYF. The DNA of the CDR3 is TGTGCCAGCAGCTCCTCGGGACAGCGCCCGGGAGAGACCCAGTACTTC.

The table lists this clonotype with a few counts. This rearrangement joins TRBV7-2 to TRBJ1-2; 10 bases map to TRBD1. This CDR3 has 13 amino acids. From germline, CDR1 is SGHTA and CDR2 FQGNSA. V lost 5 bases to trimming and J lost 8 bases; unmatched junction nucleotides: 5. The DNA of the CDR3 is TGTGCCAGCAGCGTAGACAGGGGGCTCGGCTACACCTTC. Protein: CASSVDRGLGYTF.

The chain carries TRBV7-9 and TRBJ1-2; D might be TRBD1 (6 bases). Germline-derived CDR1 and CDR2 are SEHNR and FQNEAQ (reference sequence). The CDR3 sequence is 15 residues long. Trimming shortened V by 1 base and J by 4 bases, and 13 bases separated the two germline ends. The CDR3 is CASSLVIGQSYGYTF. CDR3 in DNA: TGTGCCAGCAGCTTAGTTATAGGACAGAGCTATGGCTACACCTTC.

This clonotype was found a few times. The chain couples TRBV7-2 to TRBJ1-2; a weak D match, TRBD1 (5 bases). CDR1 is SGHTA, CDR2 FQGNSA, per germline. V was clipped by 3 bases and J by 3 bases, with 14 bases between them. CDR3 length equals 15 residues. The CDR3 DNA sequence: TGTGCCAGCAGCTTGGGGCAAGGCCTAGACTATGGCTACACCTTC. Amino acid sequence: CASSLGQGLDYGYTF. Drawing the rest from reference TRBV7-2 and TRBJ1-2, the complete variable domain is GAGVSQSPSNKVTEKGKDVELRCDPISGHTALYWYRQSLGQGLEFLIYFQGNSAPDKSGLPSDRFSAERTGGSVSTLTIQRTQQEDSAVYLCASSLGQGLDYGYTFGSGTRLTVV.

This clonotype was observed a handful of times. CDR3 protein: CASSPNIDGYTF. DNA for the CDR3: TGTGCCAGCTCACCTAACATTGATGGCTACACCTTC. The chain carries TRBV18 and TRBJ1-2, with unresolved D. Germline values: CDR1 KGHSH, CDR2 LQKENI. The CDR3 is 12 residues long. V lost 3 bases, J lost 6 bases, and 8 bases lay in between.

This chain connects TRBV5-1 to TRBJ1-4, with D possibly TRBD1 on 5 matching bases. Germline V gene sequence: CDR1 SGHRS, CDR2 YFSETQ. Trimming left V 0 bases short and J 8 bases short, with 14 bases between. The CDR3 runs to 15 residues. The CDR3 coding sequence is TGCGCCAGCAGCTTGGGTCGGCCTGGGGCGGAAAAACTGTTTTTT. Translation gives CASSLGRPGAEKLFF.